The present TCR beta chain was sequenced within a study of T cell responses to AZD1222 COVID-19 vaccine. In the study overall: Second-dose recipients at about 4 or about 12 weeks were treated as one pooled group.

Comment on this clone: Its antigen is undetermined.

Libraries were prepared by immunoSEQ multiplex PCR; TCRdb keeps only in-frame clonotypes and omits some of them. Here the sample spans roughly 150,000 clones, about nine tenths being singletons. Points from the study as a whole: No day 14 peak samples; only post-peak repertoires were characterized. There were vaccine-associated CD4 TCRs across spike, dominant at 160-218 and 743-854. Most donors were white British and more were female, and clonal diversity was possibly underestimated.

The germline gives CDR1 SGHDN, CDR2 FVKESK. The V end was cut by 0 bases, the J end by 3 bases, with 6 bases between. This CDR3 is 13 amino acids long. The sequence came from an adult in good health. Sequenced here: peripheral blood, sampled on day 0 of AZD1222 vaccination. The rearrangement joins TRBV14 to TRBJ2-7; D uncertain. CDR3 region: CASSQDLGYEQYF. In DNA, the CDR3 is TGTGCCAGCAGCCAAGATCTGGGCTACGAGCAGTACTTC. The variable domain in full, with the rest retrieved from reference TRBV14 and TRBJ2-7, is EAGVTQFPSHSVIEKGQTVTLRCDPISGHDNLYWYRRVMGKEIKFLLHFVKESKQDESGMPNNRFLAERTGGTYSTLKVQPAELEDSGVYFCASSQDLGYEQYFGPGTRLTVT.